This TCR beta chain was observed in a study of blood T cell repertoires in COVID-19. Clones were read by immunoSEQ multiplex PCR, and TCRdb kept only the in-frame ones, dropping some. The table includes some 270,000 clones, less than 95% detected once. Participants were aged about 18 to 89 years from approximately 24 US areas. CDR3 length: 15 residues. Deletions cut 4 bases from V and 5 bases from J, with 12 bases between. Germline-derived CDR1 and CDR2 are MDHEN and SYDVKM. Input material: PBMCs or T cells enriched from blood (not recorded which). The sequence was collected from a man aged 35 to 55 who had been exposed to COVID-19. The chain carries TRBV28 and TRBJ1-6, with D possibly being TRBD1 (6 bases). The CDR3 loop is CASSSGHLNNSPLHF. In DNA form, the CDR3 reads TGTGCCAGCAGTTCGGGACACCTGAATAATTCACCCCTCCACTTT.